This TCR beta chain was identified during a study of response to subunit inactivated influenza vaccine. Study-wide points: The authors proposed limited new T cell recruitment per seasonal influenza vaccination.

TCRdb re-called the RT-PCR reads through MiXCR, storing one row per CDR3 protein. The sample lists hundreds of thousands of distinct CDR3 sequences; around a sixth were seen once. Note on this clonotype: Its specificity is unknown.

The J segment lost 4 bases and the V segment lost 3 bases, leaving 9 bases of the junction unmatched. The germline CDR1 and CDR2 sequences are KGHSH and LQKENI. The CDR3 consists of 16 residues. The rearrangement joins TRBV18 to TRBJ2-5, with 9 bases that match TRBD1. The source of this sequence is a man aged 50-59 years who received an inactivated influenza vaccine. Material: PBMCs from blood, obtained roughly 12 days after vaccination. CDR3 nucleotides: TGTGCCAGCTCACCCACGGTGGGACAGGGAGTAGAGACCCAGTACTTC. Translated, it gives CASSPTVGQGVETQYF.